Below are 15 T cell receptor beta chains sequenced from a single sample in a study of memory CD4+ T cells and cytomegalovirus serostatus. Sequencing used immunoSEQ multiplex PCR; TCRdb keeps in-frame clones, though not all of them. The sample records about 27,000 clones, 76% being singletons. Single viable CD3+CD4+CD8-CD45RO+ cells were sorted as the memory CD4+ T cells. The sequenced sample consisted of memory CD4+ T cells from blood. The receptors shown here come from an adult in good health and CMV-seronegative.

A single count supports this clone. The chain is built from TRBV28 and TRBJ1-1; possibly TRBD1 for D (6 bases). CDR1 is MDHEN and CDR2 is SYDVKM in the germline V gene. The CDR3 extends over 16 amino acids. V was clipped by 6 bases and J by 0 bases, with 17 bases between them. CDR3 sequence: CASSPLGGQMNTEAFF. CDR3 sequence (DNA): TGTGCCAGCAGCCCGCTGGGGGGGCAGATGAACACTGAAGCTTTCTTT. The full variable domain, its missing parts supplied by reference TRBV28 and TRBJ1-1, is DVKVTQSSRYLVKRTGEKVFLECVQDMDHENMFWYRQDPGLGLRLIYFSYDVKMKEKGDIPEGYSVSREKKERFSLILESASTNQTSMYLCASSPLGGQMNTEAFFGQGTRLTVV.

The chain links TRBV6-5 to TRBJ2-1; 7 nucleotides agree with TRBD2. Germline V gene data show CDR1 as MNHEY and CDR2 as SVGAGI. There are 13 residues in the CDR3. V was clipped by 8 bases and J by 6 bases; unmatched bases: 7. CDR3 coding DNA: TGTGCCAGCTCTCGGACTAGAACCAATGAGCAGTTCTTC. This gives the protein CASSRTRTNEQFF.

The gene calls are TRBV7-9 and TRBJ1-4, with D uncertain. Germline lookup yields CDR1 SEHNR and CDR2 FQNEAQ (reference sequence). The CDR3 totals 15 residues. V was clipped by 6 bases and J by 0 bases, with 11 bases between them. This CDR3 is CASSFDFATNEKLFF. The CDR3 region has the DNA TGTGCCAGCAGTTTCGACTTTGCAACTAATGAAAAACTGTTTTTT.

The chain couples TRBV28 to TRBJ1-4; D is ambiguous. Trimming left V 6 bases short and J 6 bases short, with 2 bases between. Germline V lookup: CDR1 MDHEN, CDR2 SYDVKM. The CDR3 consists of 10 residues. In DNA form, the CDR3 reads TGTGCCAGCAGGGATGAAAAACTGTTTTTT. The encoded protein is CASRDEKLFF.

This chain links TRBV4-1 with TRBJ1-1; no definite D call. The CDR3 contains 12 residues. Germline CDR1 reads MGHRA; CDR2 reads YSYEKL. Trimming took 8 bases from V and 6 from J, leaving 13 bases between them. The chain's CDR3 is CASGPMLAEAFF. The CDR3 DNA reads TGCGCCAGCGGACCCATGCTCGCTGAAGCTTTCTTT.

The chain uses TRBV6-5 and TRBJ1-2; 10 nucleotides align to TRBD1. V shed 5 bases and J 5 bases; nucleotides not matched to a gene: 5. Germline lookup yields CDR1 MNHEY and CDR2 SVGAGI. CDR3 length equals 14 residues. Here the CDR3 reads CASSRQGAGYGYTF. The DNA of the CDR3 is TGTGCCAGCAGTAGACAGGGGGCAGGGTATGGCTACACCTTC.

This chain links TRBV19 with TRBJ2-5, with 7 bases identical to TRBD2. The CDR3 sequence is 14 residues long. Per germline, CDR1 LNHDA and CDR2 SQIVND (reference sequence). V lost 9 bases and J lost 4; bases outside the gene matches: 11. CDR3 sequence: CASGEAGMRETQYF. CDR3 in DNA: TGTGCCAGCGGGGAAGCGGGAATGAGAGAGACCCAGTACTTC.

This chain joins TRBV28 and TRBJ1-1, with D tentatively TRBD1 (5 bases). The CDR3 covers 14 residues. CDR1 is MDHEN and CDR2 is SYDVKM in the germline V gene. V dropped 3 bases and J dropped 5 bases, with 13 bases sitting between them. The CDR3 protein is CASSLGGRKTEAFF. The DNA for the CDR3 is TGTGCCAGCAGTTTGGGGGGGAGGAAAACTGAAGCTTTCTTT.

This clone occurred a few times. The chain couples TRBV29-1 to TRBJ1-1; 8 bases are a match to TRBD1. The germline CDR1 and CDR2 sequences are SQVTM and ANQGSEA. The CDR3 extends over 13 amino acids. This chain's CDR3 is CGARGQESTEAFF. In DNA form, the CDR3 reads TGCGGGGCCAGGGGGCAAGAAAGCACTGAAGCTTTCTTT.

J is TRBJ1-5 and V is TRBV7-2; 8 bases match TRBD1. The V segment lost 1 base and the J segment 8 bases; nucleotides outside the gene matches: 7. CDR1 is SGHTA and CDR2 is FQGNSA in the germline V gene. The CDR3 has 15 amino acids. CDR3 residues: CASSLGPVQGEPQHF. Here the CDR3 DNA reads TGTGCCAGCAGCTTAGGTCCGGTACAGGGGGAGCCCCAGCATTTT.

The chain recombines TRBV7-2 with TRBJ2-1; 10 bases are shared with TRBD2. The CDR3 sequence is 15 residues long. The J segment lost 2 bases and the V segment lost 4 bases, leaving 2 bases of the junction unmatched. CDR1 is SGHTA and CDR2 is FQGNSA in the germline V gene. The CDR3 spells CASSWTSGAYNEQFF. CDR3 nucleotide sequence: TGTGCCAGCAGCTGGACTAGCGGAGCCTACAATGAGCAGTTCTTC.

The chain joins TRBV7-2 to TRBJ2-3, with 10 bases matching TRBD1. Unmatched junction bases numbered 4, after V lost 2 bases and J lost 5 bases. This CDR3 comprises 15 residues. CDR1 is SGHTA, CDR2 FQGNSA, per germline. CDR3 sequence reads: CASSLFGQGVDTQYF. The CDR3 DNA is TGTGCCAGCAGCTTATTTGGACAGGGGGTAGATACGCAGTATTTT.

The chain is built from TRBV5-1 and TRBJ2-5; 9 nucleotides match TRBD2. The germline CDR1 and CDR2 sequences are SGHRS and YFSETQ. The V and J ends lost 4 bases and 2 bases, in that order; junction bases with no gene match: 6. This CDR3 comprises 15 residues. This CDR3 is CASSLGTSLQETQYF. In DNA, the CDR3 is TGCGCCAGCAGCCTCGGGACTAGCCTTCAAGAGACCCAGTACTTC.

The chain recombines TRBV6-1 with TRBJ1-1; the match to TRBD1 covers 7 bases. In germline, CDR1 is MNHNS, CDR2 SASEGT. The V gene end was trimmed by 4 bases and the J gene end by 3 bases; junction bases not matched to a gene: 5. The length of the CDR3 is 14 residues. CDR3 residues: CASSAGGGYTEAFF. The CDR3 nucleotides are TGTGCCAGCAGTGCAGGGGGTGGATACACTGAAGCTTTCTTT.

V and J are TRBV6-1 and TRBJ2-1, with TRBD1 matching over 7 bases. The CDR3 extends over 16 amino acids. After removal of 4 bases from V and 0 bases from J, the junction contained 6 bases not matched to a gene. Germline CDR1 reads MNHNS; CDR2 reads SASEGT. CDR3 in DNA: TGTGCCAGCAGTGGCATGACAGGGCGCTCCTACAATGAGCAGTTCTTC. This gives the protein CASSGMTGRSYNEQFF.